Below, 2 T cell receptor beta chains from the same sample are listed, as sequenced in a study of response to subunit inactivated influenza vaccine. TCRdb recomputed calls from the RT-PCR reads with MiXCR, one row per CDR3 protein. The data hold about 530,000 distinct CDR3 sequences, with 10% to 15% observed a single time. This specimen was PBMCs from blood, taken more than 35 days after vaccination. These TCRs come from a man aged 45-65 years who received an inactivated influenza vaccine.

This clonotype was seen more than once but under ten times. V and J are TRBV14 and TRBJ2-1; TRBD1 is a possible D gene (6 bases). Looked up from germline, CDR1 is SGHDN and CDR2 is FVKESK. The V end lost 4 bases, the J end lost 0 bases, and 13 bases lay between the germline ends. CDR3 length equals 16 residues. CDR3 sequence reads: CASSPQQGRSYNEQFF. The CDR3 DNA follows: TGTGCCAGCAGCCCCCAACAGGGACGCTCCTACAATGAGCAGTTCTTC.

V is TRBV4-1 and J is TRBJ2-5, with TRBD2 matching 7 bases. The CDR3 contains 15 residues. V was pared by 2 bases and J by 4 bases, with 7 bases of the junction left unmatched. Germline V gives CDR1 MGHRA, CDR2 YSYEKL. CDR3 sequence reads: CASSQPRLAGETQYF. CDR3 nucleotides: TGCGCCAGCAGCCAACCTCGACTAGCTGGAGAGACCCAGTACTTC.